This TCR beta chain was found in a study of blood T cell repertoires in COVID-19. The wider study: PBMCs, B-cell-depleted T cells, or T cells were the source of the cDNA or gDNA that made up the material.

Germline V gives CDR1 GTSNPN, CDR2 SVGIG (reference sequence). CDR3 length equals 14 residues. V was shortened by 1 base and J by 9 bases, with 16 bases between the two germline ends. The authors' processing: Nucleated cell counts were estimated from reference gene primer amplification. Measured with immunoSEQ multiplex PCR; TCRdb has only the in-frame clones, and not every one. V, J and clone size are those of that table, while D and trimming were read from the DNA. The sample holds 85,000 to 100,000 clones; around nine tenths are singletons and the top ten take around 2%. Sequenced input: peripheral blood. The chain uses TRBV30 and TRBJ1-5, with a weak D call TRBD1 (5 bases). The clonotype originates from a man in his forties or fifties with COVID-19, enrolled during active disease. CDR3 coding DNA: TGTGCCTGGAGTGAGTTCGCGGGGCTTAGGCCCCAGCATTTT. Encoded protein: CAWSEFAGLRPQHF.